The 16 T cell receptor beta chains given below trace back to one sample, sequenced in a study of blood T cell repertoires in COVID-19. Clones were sequenced by immunoSEQ multiplex PCR, and TCRdb holds only the in-frame ones, with some missing. The sample lists around 35,000 clones, more than 65% occurring once. The specimen sequenced was peripheral blood. Source of these receptors: an older man with COVID-19, enrolled during active disease.

A few counts support this clone. This chain connects TRBV7-9 to TRBJ2-1; 7 bases map to TRBD2. The V gene's germline CDR1 is SEHNR and CDR2 FQNEAQ (reference sequence). Trimming at V came to 3 bases and at J to 4 bases, leaving 3 bases not matched to a gene. The CDR3 runs to 14 residues. The CDR3 DNA reads as TGTGCCAGCAGCTTGCGGCGGGAGTACAATGAGCAGTTCTTC. This sequence encodes CASSLRREYNEQFF. Combining the CDR3 with reference TRBV7-9 and TRBJ2-1 gives the whole variable domain DTGVSQNPRHKITKRGQNVTFRCDPISEHNRLYWYRQTLGQGPEFLTYFQNEAQLEKSRLLSDRFSAERPKGSFSTLEIQRTEQGDSAMYLCASSLRREYNEQFFGPGTRLTVL.

The chain employs TRBV7-9 and TRBJ1-4; unclear D gene. This CDR3 is 16 amino acids long. Trimming shortened V by 2 bases and J by 4 bases, and 14 bases separated the two germline ends. Germline assignment: CDR1 SEHNR and CDR2 FQNEAQ (reference sequence). The CDR3 DNA follows: TGTGCCAGCAGCTTAAATGCGGGGTCGTTTAATGAAAAACTGTTTTTT. Protein: CASSLNAGSFNEKLFF.

This clone occurred a few times. V gene TRBV24-1 combines with J gene TRBJ2-3; 8 nucleotides match TRBD1. Germline V gives CDR1 KGHDR, CDR2 SFDVKD. V lost 7 bases, J lost 6 bases, and 8 bases stayed unmatched. CDR3 size: 14 residues. Here the CDR3 DNA reads TGTGCCACCAGCCCTGGACAGGGTGGGGATACGCAGTATTTT. Protein sequence: CATSPGQGGDTQYF.

The sample holds one count of this clone. The rearrangement joins TRBV28 to TRBJ2-1; 7 nucleotides align to TRBD2. The CDR3 sequence is 14 residues long. In germline, CDR1 is MDHEN, CDR2 SYDVKM. The ends lost 3 bases at V and 8 bases at J; junction bases unmatched: 7. CDR3 DNA: TGTGCCAGCAGTTTGTCCCTTGCGGGAGATGAGCAGTTCTTC. It encodes CASSLSLAGDEQFF. Complete variable domain (other parts from reference TRBV28 and TRBJ2-1): DVKVTQSSRYLVKRTGEKVFLECVQDMDHENMFWYRQDPGLGLRLIYFSYDVKMKEKGDIPEGYSVSREKKERFSLILESASTNQTSMYLCASSLSLAGDEQFFGPGTRLTVL.

The rearrangement links TRBV6-5 to TRBJ1-4; a weak D match, TRBD1 (5 bases). CDR3 size: 13 residues. CDR1 is MNHEY, CDR2 SVGAGI, per germline. Trimming cost V 7 bases and J 0 bases, with 6 bases left between them. The CDR3 bases are TGTGCCAGCAAAGGGGCAACTAATGAAAAACTGTTTTTT. Translated, it gives CASKGATNEKLFF.

This rearrangement joins TRBV7-9 to TRBJ1-1; a weak D match, TRBD1 (5 bases). Trimming removed 6 bases at V and 10 bases at J, with 15 bases between. Looked up from germline, CDR1 is SEHNR and CDR2 is FQNEAQ (reference sequence). The CDR3 contains 12 residues. Written as DNA, the CDR3 is TGTGCCAGCAGTTTTGACACCCAGGGAGCTTTCTTT. It specifies CASSFDTQGAFF.

V and J are TRBV7-3 and TRBJ1-1, with TRBD1 matching 10 bases. The CDR3 extends over 14 amino acids. J was trimmed by 4 bases and V by 5 bases; bases with no gene match: 4. Germline assignment: CDR1 SGHTA and CDR2 FQGTGA. The CDR3 DNA reads as TGTGCCAGCAGCCCGGGGACAGGGGCCACTGAAGCTTTCTTT. Residues: CASSPGTGATEAFF.

V usage is TRBV7-2 and J usage is TRBJ2-2; tentatively, D is TRBD1 (5 bases). The CDR3 spans 14 residues. V was shortened by 0 bases and J by 5 bases, with 7 bases between the two germline ends. Per the germline V gene, CDR1 is SGHTA and CDR2 is FQGNSA. CDR3 region: CASSLARDTGELFF. DNA for the CDR3: TGTGCCAGCAGCTTAGCCAGGGATACCGGGGAGCTGTTTTTT.

The chain joins TRBV5-4 to TRBJ2-3, with 7 nucleotides matching TRBD2. The CDR3 sequence is 14 residues long. CDR1 is SGHNT, CDR2 YYREEE, per germline (reference sequence). After removal of 8 bases from V and 3 bases from J, the junction contained 9 bases not matched to a gene. The DNA for the CDR3 is TGTGCCAGTGGTGAGCGGGACCCAACAGATACGCAGTATTTT. Encoded protein: CASGERDPTDTQYF.

The V gene is TRBV6-5, the J gene TRBJ1-1, with 9 bases fitting TRBD1. V shed 7 bases, J shed 1 base, and the junction held 4 bases outside the gene matches. The CDR3 is 14 residues long. Germline V gene sequence: CDR1 MNHEY, CDR2 SVGAGI. The CDR3 spells CASIEGQGNTEAFF. CDR3 nucleotide sequence: TGTGCCAGCATCGAGGGACAGGGGAACACTGAAGCTTTCTTT.

The chain uses TRBV5-6 and TRBJ1-5; 9 bases map to TRBD1. V lost 4 bases and J lost 3; bases outside the gene matches: 8. This CDR3 contains 16 residues. Germline loops: CDR1 SGHDT, CDR2 YYEEEE. This CDR3 reads CASSPSQGALNQPQHF. Here the CDR3 DNA reads TGTGCCAGCAGCCCATCACAGGGGGCCCTCAATCAGCCCCAGCATTTT.

A few counts support this clone. The chain is built from TRBV28 and TRBJ2-7; TRBD1 might be the D (7 bases). This CDR3 is built from 14 residues. The V and J ends lost 7 bases and 6 bases respectively, with 19 bases between them. Germline V gene sequence: CDR1 MDHEN, CDR2 SYDVKM. The CDR3 region has the DNA TGTGCCAGCAATTCGGCAGGGGGACTGGGCGAGCAGTACTTC. Residues: CASNSAGGLGEQYF.

This chain uses TRBV7-2 with TRBJ2-6, with unresolved D. V was pared by 7 bases and J by 1 base, with 11 bases between. Germline values: CDR1 SGHTA, CDR2 FQGNSA. The CDR3 is 15 amino acids. The CDR3 region has the DNA TGTGCCAGCACCGCACCGAGTTCTGGGGCCAACGTCCTGACTTTC. This sequence encodes CASTAPSSGANVLTF.

CDR3 sequence reads: CASSSQGGVDTQYF. The CDR3 region has the DNA TGTGCCAGCAGTTCACAGGGGGGGGTAGATACGCAGTATTTT. The chain recombines TRBV28 with TRBJ2-3, with TRBD1 as a possible D gene (8 bases). V dropped 4 bases and J dropped 5 bases, with 13 bases sitting between them. The CDR3 runs 14 residues. Germline CDR1 and CDR2: MDHEN and SYDVKM.

The chain employs TRBV18 and TRBJ1-2; no reliable D call. V lost 3 bases to trimming and J lost 3 bases, with 17 bases between them. The CDR3 loop spans 16 amino acids. CDR1 and CDR2 from the germline V gene are KGHSH and LQKENI. In DNA, the CDR3 is TGTGCCAGCTCACCGGGAGGTGCTGCGACTTACTATGGCTACACCTTC. Protein product: CASSPGGAATYYGYTF.

This chain joins TRBV5-4 and TRBJ1-6, with TRBD1 as a possible D gene (6 bases). Per germline, CDR1 SGHNT and CDR2 YYREEE (reference sequence). The CDR3 is made up of 15 amino acids. V lost 0 bases to trimming and J lost 9 bases, with 13 bases between them. The CDR3 region has the DNA TGTGCCAGCAGCTTGGGAACAGGGAGCGTTTCACCCCTCCACTTT. Residues: CASSLGTGSVSPLHF. The entire variable domain, with the rest obtained from reference TRBV5-4 and TRBJ1-6, is as follows: ETGVTQSPTHLIKTRGQQVTLRCSSQSGHNTVSWYQQALGQGPQFIFQYYREEENGRGNFPPRFSGLQFPNYSSELNVNALELDDSALYLCASSLGTGSVSPLHFGNGTRLTVT.